A selection of T cell receptor beta chains follows, all from one sample in a study of cytomegalovirus exposure and HLA in healthy donors. Profiling relied on immunoSEQ multiplex PCR, and the TCRdb table lists in-frame clones only, not all of them. The sample includes roughly 200,000 clones, around 82% of them seen just once. Source material: PBMCs. These receptors originate from a man in his forties or fifties in good health and CMV-seronegative. Both conserved end residues are part of each CDR3. D genes are given only for firm matches. Clone size appears in some rows only: once, few, many, or a class for an expanded clone.

j_call d_call clone_size v_call cdr3_length cdr3_nt cdr3_aa
TRBJ1-3 - few TRBV7-2 14 TGTGCCAGCAGCTTAGTGGGCCCGGGAAACACCATATATTTT CASSLVGPGNTIYF
TRBJ1-5 - - TRBV19 15 TGTGCCAGTAACGAAGATGCCTGGGCGAATCAGCCCCAGCATTTT CASNEDAWANQPQHF
TRBJ2-7 - - TRBV6-5 15 TGTGCCAGCAGTTACTCCACAGTTCCTCTACGAGAGCAGTACTTC CASSYSTVPLREQYF
TRBJ2-1 TRBD2 few TRBV27 15 TGTGCCAGCAGTCCACTAGCGGGTTTATACAATGAGCAGTTCTTC CASSPLAGLYNEQFF
TRBJ1-2 TRBD1 - TRBV29-1 13 TGCAGCGTTTCAGTACAGGGGAAGGAAGGCTACACCTTC CSVSVQGKEGYTF
TRBJ2-3 TRBD2 - TRBV18 18 TGTGCCAGCTCCCGCCGCGGGACTAGCGGACTTAGCACAGATACGCAGTATTTT CASSRRGTSGLSTDTQYF
TRBJ2-7 - - TRBV25-1 15 TGTGCCAGCAGTGACCCCCAGGACACCTCCTACGAGCAGTACTTC CASSDPQDTSYEQYF
TRBJ1-1 - - TRBV2 15 TGTGCCAGCACCGGGAATCTTAGAATGAACACTGAAGCTTTCTTT CASTGNLRMNTEAFF
TRBJ1-5 TRBD1 - TRBV7-2 16 TGTGCCAGCAGCCTAGGACAGGGGGCCCACTTTCGGCCCCAGCATTTT CASSLGQGAHFRPQHF
TRBJ2-2 - - TRBV7-3 16 TGTGCCAGCAGCTTAAGTCTAGCTGCGAACACCGGGGAGCTGTTTTTT CASSLSLAANTGELFF
TRBJ2-3 TRBD2 - TRBV9 15 TGTGCCAGCTCTGGCTTAGCGGGAGGTACAGATACGCAGTATTTT CASSGLAGGTDTQYF
TRBJ2-1 - - TRBV13 15 TGTGCCAGCAGCTTAGTTCGGGAAGGCTACAACGAGCAGTTCTTC CASSLVREGYNEQFF
TRBJ2-2 TRBD1 - TRBV10-1 15 TGCGCCAGCAGCCACCGGGACAGGGGGCGCGGGGAGCTGTTTTTT CASSHRDRGRGELFF
TRBJ2-2 TRBD1 once TRBV18 14 TGTGCCAGCTCACCCCGGACAGGAACCGGGGAGCTGTTTTTT CASSPRTGTGELFF
TRBJ2-1 TRBD2 - TRBV7-2 15 TGTGCCAGCAGCTTAGTGGCGGGGGCCTACAATGAGCAGTTCTTC CASSLVAGAYNEQFF
TRBJ1-3 TRBD1 few TRBV18 16 TGTGCCAGCTCACCATCGAGACAGGGTGACGGAAACACCATATATTTT CASSPSRQGDGNTIYF
TRBJ1-1 - - TRBV30 14 TGTGCCTGGAACCTCAGGTTTATGAACACTGAAGCTTTCTTT CAWNLRFMNTEAFF
TRBJ2-6 - - TRBV18 16 TGTGCCAGCTCACCTCCGGACTTCTCTGGGGCCAACGTCCTGACTTTC CASSPPDFSGANVLTF
TRBJ2-7 - - TRBV7-2 14 TGTGCCAGCAGCTTAGGAAACTATGCCTACGAGCAGTACTTC CASSLGNYAYEQYF
TRBJ2-7 TRBD2 few TRBV4-1 17 TGCGCCAGCGGCCAAAGTCGCCTTCGGGGGGGGCCCTACGAGCAGTACTTC CASGQSRLRGGPYEQYF
TRBJ1-2 TRBD1 - TRBV19 14 TGTGCCAGTAGGGACAGGGGGACCTTGGGAGGCTACACCTTC CASRDRGTLGGYTF
TRBJ1-2 TRBD1 - TRBV9 15 TGTGCCAGCACTCCGGGACAGGGGGCGGGCTACGGCTACACCTTC CASTPGQGAGYGYTF
TRBJ1-1 TRBD1 - TRBV7-3 14 TGTGCCAGCAGCCCGGGACAGTCGAACACTGAAGCTTTCTTT CASSPGQSNTEAFF
TRBJ2-7 TRBD1 once TRBV2 12 TGTGCCAGCAGCGACAGGGGGCGCGAGCAGTACTTC CASSDRGREQYF
TRBJ2-3 TRBD2 few TRBV18 16 TGTGCCAGCTCACCACAGCGGGGGGCAGGCACAGATACGCAGTATTTT CASSPQRGAGTDTQYF
TRBJ2-3 - - TRBV5-1 15 TGCGCCAGCAGCGTGATGGGAGGTAGCACAGATACGCAGTATTTT CASSVMGGSTDTQYF
TRBJ1-4 - - TRBV5-4 13 TGTGCCAGCAGCAAAGATCAGGTCCCTCGGCTGTTTTTT CASSKDQVPRLFF
TRBJ2-7 TRBD1 few TRBV29-1 14 TGCAGCGTCCGACGGGACAGTAGCTCCTACGAGCAGTACTTC CSVRRDSSSYEQYF
TRBJ1-2 - - TRBV5-1 14 TGCGCCAGCAGCTTGAACAGAGCTAACTATGGCTACACCTTC CASSLNRANYGYTF
TRBJ2-3 TRBD1 - TRBV10-3 15 TGTGCCATCGGACAACAGGGGGCAGGGACAGATACGCAGTATTTT CAIGQQGAGTDTQYF
TRBJ2-3 TRBD2 - TRBV12-5 15 TGTGCTAGTGGCAAACTAGCGGTTAGCACAGATACGCAGTATTTT CASGKLAVSTDTQYF
TRBJ2-7 - few TRBV4-1 15 TGCGCCAGCAGCCAAGAGTACAGGAGCTCCTACGAGCAGTACTTC CASSQEYRSSYEQYF
TRBJ1-4 - - TRBV18 17 TGTGCCAGCTCACCACCTGCGGAGGGCCCCATTTCTGAAAAACTGTTTTTT CASSPPAEGPISEKLFF
TRBJ1-5 - few TRBV5-1 13 TGCGCCAGCAGCTTGACTGGAGAACAGCCCCAGCATTTT CASSLTGEQPQHF